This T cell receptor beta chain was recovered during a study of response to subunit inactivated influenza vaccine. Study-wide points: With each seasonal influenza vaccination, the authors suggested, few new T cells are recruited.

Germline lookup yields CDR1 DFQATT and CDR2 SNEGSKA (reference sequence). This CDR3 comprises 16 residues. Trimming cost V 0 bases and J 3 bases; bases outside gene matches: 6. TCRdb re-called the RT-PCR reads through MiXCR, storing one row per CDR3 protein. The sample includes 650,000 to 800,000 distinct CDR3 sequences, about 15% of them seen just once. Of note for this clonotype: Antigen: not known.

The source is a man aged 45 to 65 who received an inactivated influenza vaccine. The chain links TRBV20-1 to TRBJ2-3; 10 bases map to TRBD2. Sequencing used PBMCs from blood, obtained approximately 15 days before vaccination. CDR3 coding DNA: TGCAGTGCTAGAGATGGAAGCGGGGGGGCGACAGATACGCAGTATTTT. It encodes CSARDGSGGATDTQYF.